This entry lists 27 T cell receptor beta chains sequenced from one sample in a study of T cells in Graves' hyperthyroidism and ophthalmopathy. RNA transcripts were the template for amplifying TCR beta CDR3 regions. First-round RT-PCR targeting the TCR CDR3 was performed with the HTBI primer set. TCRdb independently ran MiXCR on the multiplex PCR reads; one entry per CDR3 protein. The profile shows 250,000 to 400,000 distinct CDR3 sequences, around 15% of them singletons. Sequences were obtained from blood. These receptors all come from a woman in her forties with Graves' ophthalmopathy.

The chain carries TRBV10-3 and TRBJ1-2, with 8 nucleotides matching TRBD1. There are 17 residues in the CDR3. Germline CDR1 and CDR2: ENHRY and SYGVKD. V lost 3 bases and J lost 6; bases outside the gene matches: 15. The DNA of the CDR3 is TGTGCCATCAGTGAATCCAGACAGGGGTTTTTATTCGATGGCTACACCTTC. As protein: CAISESRQGFLFDGYTF.

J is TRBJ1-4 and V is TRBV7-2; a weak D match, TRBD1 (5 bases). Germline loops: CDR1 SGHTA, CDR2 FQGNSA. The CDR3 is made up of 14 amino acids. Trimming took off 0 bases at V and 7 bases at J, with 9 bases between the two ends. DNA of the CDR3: TGTGCCAGCAGCTTAGCGTCCAGGGTTGAAAAACTGTTTTTT. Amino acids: CASSLASRVEKLFF.

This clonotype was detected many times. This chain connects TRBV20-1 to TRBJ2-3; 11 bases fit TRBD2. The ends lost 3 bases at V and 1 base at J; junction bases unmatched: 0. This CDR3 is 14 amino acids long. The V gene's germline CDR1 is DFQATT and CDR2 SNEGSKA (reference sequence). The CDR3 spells CSASSGRGTDTQYF. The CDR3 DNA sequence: TGCAGTGCTAGTAGCGGGAGGGGCACAGATACGCAGTATTTT.

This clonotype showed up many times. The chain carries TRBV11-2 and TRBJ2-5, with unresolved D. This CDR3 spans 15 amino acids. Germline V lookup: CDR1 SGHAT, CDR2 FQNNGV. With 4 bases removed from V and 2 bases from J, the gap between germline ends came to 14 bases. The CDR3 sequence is CASSSTLKTQETQYF. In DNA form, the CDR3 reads TGTGCCAGCAGCTCGACCCTGAAGACTCAAGAGACCCAGTACTTC.

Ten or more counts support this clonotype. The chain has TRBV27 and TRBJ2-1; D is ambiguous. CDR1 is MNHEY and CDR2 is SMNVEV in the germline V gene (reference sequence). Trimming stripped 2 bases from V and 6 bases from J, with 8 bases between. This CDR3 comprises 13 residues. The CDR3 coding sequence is TGTGCCAGCAGTTTAGTTACCCCCAATGAGCAGTTCTTC. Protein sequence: CASSLVTPNEQFF.

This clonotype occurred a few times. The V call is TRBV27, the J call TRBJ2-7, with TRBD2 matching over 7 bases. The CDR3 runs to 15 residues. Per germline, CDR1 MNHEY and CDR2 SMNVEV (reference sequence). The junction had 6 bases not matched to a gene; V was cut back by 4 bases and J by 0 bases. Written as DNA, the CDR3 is TGTGCCAGCAGTTCCCGGACTAGGAGCTCCTACGAGCAGTACTTC. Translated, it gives CASSSRTRSSYEQYF.

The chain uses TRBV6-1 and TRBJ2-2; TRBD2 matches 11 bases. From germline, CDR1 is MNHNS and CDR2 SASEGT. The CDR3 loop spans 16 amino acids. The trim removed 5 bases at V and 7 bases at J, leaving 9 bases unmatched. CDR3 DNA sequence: TGTGCCAGCAGTCCCAGGACTAGCGGGCCGCACGGGGAGCTGTTTTTT. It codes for CASSPRTSGPHGELFF.

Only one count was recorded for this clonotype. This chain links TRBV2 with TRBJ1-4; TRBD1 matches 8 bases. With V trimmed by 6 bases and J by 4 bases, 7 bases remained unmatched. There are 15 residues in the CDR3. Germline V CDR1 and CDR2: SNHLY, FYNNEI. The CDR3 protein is CASSLGQAINEKLFF. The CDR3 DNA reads TGTGCCAGCAGCTTGGGACAGGCGATTAATGAAAAACTGTTTTTT.

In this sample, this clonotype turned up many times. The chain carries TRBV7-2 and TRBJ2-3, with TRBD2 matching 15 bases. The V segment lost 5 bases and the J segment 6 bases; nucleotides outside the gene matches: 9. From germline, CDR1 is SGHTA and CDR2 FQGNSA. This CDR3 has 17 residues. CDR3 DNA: TGTGCCAGCAGCCACGGGACTAGCGGGGGGCCGGTGGATACGCAGTATTTT. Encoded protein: CASSHGTSGGPVDTQYF.

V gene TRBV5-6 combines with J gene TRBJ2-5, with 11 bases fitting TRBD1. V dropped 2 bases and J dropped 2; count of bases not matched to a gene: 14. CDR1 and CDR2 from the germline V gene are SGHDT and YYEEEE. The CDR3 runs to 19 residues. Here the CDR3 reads CASSLEVDRGRGGQETQYF. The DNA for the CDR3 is TGTGCCAGCAGCTTAGAGGTGGACAGGGGGCGCGGTGGGCAAGAGACCCAGTACTTC.

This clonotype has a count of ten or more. The CDR3 bases are TGTGCCAGCAGCCCATCGGGAGGGCCTAGCTATGGCTACACCTTC. This sequence encodes CASSPSGGPSYGYTF. This chain uses TRBV27 with TRBJ1-2; D is undetermined. Trimming stripped 6 bases from V and 4 bases from J, with 18 bases between. Germline lookup yields CDR1 MNHEY and CDR2 SMNVEV (reference sequence). The CDR3 is made up of 15 amino acids.

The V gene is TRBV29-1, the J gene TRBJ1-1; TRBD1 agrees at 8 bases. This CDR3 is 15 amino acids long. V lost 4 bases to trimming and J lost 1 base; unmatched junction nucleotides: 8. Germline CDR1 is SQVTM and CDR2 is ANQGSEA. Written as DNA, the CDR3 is TGCAGCGTTGGGCAGGGGGCGGTGGGGAACACTGAAGCTTTCTTT. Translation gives CSVGQGAVGNTEAFF.

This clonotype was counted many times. The CDR3 loop reads CATSSGFGSYGYTF. CDR3 nucleotide sequence: TGTGCCACCAGCTCGGGATTTGGGAGCTATGGCTACACCTTC. The V and J genes are TRBV15 and TRBJ1-2; the D is unclear. CDR1 and CDR2 (germline): LNHNV, YYDKDF (reference sequence). The CDR3 has 14 residues. Between the trimmed V and J ends, which lost 5 bases and 4 bases, there was a span of 14 bases.

CDR3 coding DNA: TGTGCCAGCAGCTTAGTCGGTTTGGACACCGGGGAGCTGTTTTTT. Translating it yields CASSLVGLDTGELFF. The V gene is TRBV7-9, the J gene TRBJ2-2; D gene ambiguous. V was pared by 1 base and J by 3 bases, with 9 bases between. This CDR3 is built from 15 residues. Germline values: CDR1 SEHNR, CDR2 FQNEAQ (reference sequence).

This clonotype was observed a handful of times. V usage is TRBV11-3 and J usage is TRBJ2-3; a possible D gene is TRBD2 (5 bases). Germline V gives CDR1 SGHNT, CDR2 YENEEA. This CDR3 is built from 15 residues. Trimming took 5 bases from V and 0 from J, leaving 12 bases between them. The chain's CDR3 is CASSHTGSSTDTQYF. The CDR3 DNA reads TGTGCCAGCAGCCATACGGGGTCGAGCACAGATACGCAGTATTTT. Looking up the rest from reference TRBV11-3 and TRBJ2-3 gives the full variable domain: EAGVVQSPRYKIIEKKQPVAFWCNPISGHNTLYWYLQNLGQGPELLIRYENEEAVDDSQLPKDRFSAERLKGVDSTLKIQPAELGDSAVYLCASSHTGSSTDTQYFGPGTRLTVL.

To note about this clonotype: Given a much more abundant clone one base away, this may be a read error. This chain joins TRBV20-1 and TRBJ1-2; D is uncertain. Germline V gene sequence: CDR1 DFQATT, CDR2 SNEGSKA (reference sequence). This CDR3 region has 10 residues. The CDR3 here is CASVHNGYTF. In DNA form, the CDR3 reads TGCGCCTCGGTACACAATGGCTACACCTTC.

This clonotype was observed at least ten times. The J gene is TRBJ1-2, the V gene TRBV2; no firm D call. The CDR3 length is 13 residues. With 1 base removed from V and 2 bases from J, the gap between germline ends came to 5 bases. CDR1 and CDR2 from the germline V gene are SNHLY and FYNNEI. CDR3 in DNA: TGTGCCAGCAGTGAAGACATGAACTATGGCTACACCTTC. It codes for CASSEDMNYGYTF.

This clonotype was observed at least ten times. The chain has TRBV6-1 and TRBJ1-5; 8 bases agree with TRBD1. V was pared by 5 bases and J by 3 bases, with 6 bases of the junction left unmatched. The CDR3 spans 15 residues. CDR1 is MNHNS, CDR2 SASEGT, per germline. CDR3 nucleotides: TGTGCCAGCAGTCTTGGACAGGGACACAATCAGCCCCAGCATTTT. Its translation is CASSLGQGHNQPQHF.

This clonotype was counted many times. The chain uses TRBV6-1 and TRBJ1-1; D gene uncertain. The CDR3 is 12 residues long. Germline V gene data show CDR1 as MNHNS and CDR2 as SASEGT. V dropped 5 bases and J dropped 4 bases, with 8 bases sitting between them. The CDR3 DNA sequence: TGTGCCAGCAGTTATCTAAGCACTGAAGCTTTCTTT. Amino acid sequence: CASSYLSTEAFF.

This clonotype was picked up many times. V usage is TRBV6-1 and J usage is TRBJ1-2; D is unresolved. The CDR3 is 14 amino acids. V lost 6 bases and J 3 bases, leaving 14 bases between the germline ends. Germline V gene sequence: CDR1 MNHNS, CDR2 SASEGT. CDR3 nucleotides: TGTGCCAGCAGCCCTCAATGGGCCGACTATGGCTACACCTTC. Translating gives CASSPQWADYGYTF.

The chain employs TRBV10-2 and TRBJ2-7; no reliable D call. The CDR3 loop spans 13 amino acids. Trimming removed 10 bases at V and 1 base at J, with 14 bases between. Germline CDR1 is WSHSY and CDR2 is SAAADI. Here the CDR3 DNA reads TGCGCCACCAAGACTCCAGATTCCTACGAGCAGTACTTC. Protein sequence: CATKTPDSYEQYF.

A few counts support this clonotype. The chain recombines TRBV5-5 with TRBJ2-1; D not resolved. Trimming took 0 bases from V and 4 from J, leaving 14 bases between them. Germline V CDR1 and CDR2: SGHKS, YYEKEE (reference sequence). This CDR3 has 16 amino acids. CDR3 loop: CASSLAWADPYNEQFF. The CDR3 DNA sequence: TGTGCCAGCAGCTTGGCCTGGGCCGACCCATACAATGAGCAGTTCTTC.

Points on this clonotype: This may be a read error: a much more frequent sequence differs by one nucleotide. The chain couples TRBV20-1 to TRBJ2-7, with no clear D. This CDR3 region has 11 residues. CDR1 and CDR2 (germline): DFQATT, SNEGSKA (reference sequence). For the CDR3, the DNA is TGCGGTGCTAGAGCTCCATACGAGCAGTACTTC. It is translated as CGARAPYEQYF.

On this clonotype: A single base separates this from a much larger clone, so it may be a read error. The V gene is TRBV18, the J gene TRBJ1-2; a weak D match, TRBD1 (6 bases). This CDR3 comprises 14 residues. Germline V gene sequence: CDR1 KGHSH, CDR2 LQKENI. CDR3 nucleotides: TGTGCCAGATCACCACAGGGAAGAGACTATGGCTACACCTTC. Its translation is CARSPQGRDYGYTF.

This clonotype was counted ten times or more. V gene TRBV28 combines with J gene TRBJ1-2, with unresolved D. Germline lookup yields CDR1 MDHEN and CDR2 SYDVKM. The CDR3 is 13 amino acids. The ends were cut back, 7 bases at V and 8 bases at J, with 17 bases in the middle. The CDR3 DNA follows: TGTGCCAGCACCTCCGAGCCTCATGGAGGCTACACCTTC. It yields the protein CASTSEPHGGYTF.

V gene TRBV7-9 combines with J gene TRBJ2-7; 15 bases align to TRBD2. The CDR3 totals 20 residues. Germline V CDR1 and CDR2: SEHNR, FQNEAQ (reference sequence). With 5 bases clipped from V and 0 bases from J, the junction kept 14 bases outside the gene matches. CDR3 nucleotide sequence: TGTGCCAGCAGCCAGGGTTGGGGACTAGCGGGAGGTCCCACCTCCTACGAGCAGTACTTC. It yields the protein CASSQGWGLAGGPTSYEQYF.

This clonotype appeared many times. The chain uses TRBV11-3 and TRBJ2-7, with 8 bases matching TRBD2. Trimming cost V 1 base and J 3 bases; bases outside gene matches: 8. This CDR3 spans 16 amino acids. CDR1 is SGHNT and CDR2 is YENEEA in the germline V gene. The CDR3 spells CASSLVLADTIYEQYF. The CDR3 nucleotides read TGTGCCAGCAGCTTAGTACTAGCGGATACTATCTACGAGCAGTACTTC.